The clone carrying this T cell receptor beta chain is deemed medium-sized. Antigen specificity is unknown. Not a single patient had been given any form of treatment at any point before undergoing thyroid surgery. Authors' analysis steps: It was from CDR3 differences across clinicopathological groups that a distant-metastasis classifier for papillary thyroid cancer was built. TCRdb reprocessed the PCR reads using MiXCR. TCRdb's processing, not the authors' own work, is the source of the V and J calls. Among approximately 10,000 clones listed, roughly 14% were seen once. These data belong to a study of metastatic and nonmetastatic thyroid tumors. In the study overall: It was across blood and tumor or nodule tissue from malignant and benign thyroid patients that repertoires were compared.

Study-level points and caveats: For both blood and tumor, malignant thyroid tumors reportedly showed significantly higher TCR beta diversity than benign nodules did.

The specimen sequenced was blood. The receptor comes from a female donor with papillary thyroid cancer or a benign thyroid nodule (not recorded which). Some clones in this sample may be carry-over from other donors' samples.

CDR3 loop: CASSRDRGEFF. DNA for the CDR3: TGTGCCAGCAGCCGCGACAGGGGGGAGTTCTTC. The gene calls are TRBV12-3 or TRBV12-4 and TRBJ2-1, with 9 bases fitting TRBD1. This CDR3 spans 11 amino acids. V was pared by 6 bases and J by 14 bases, with 5 bases of the junction left unmatched.